Presented here are 27 T cell receptor beta chains from one specimen sequenced in a study of blood T cell repertoires in COVID-19. This table comes from immunoSEQ multiplex PCR, and its TCRdb copy is limited to in-frame clones, with some not included. The sample carries 30,000 to 45,000 clones, about 89% recorded once. The sequencing sample was made of peripheral blood. These receptors came from a man aged 45-65 years with active COVID-19.

The rearrangement uses TRBV10-3 and TRBJ2-7; perhaps TRBD2 as D (7 bases). This CDR3 has 14 residues. Germline assignment: CDR1 ENHRY and CDR2 SYGVKD. Trimming removed 6 bases from V and 5 bases from J, with 17 bases in between. As DNA, the CDR3 is TGTGCCATCAGCCTGGGAGGGGGGTTTGACGAGCAGTACTTC. Translated, it gives CAISLGGGFDEQYF.

The chain joins TRBV5-1 to TRBJ2-7; perhaps TRBD2 as D (5 bases). The CDR3 runs to 13 residues. The V end was cut by 3 bases, the J end by 5 bases, with 12 bases between. In germline, CDR1 is SGHRS, CDR2 YFSETQ. The CDR3 region has the DNA TGCGCCAGCAGCTACGGGGAATTCAACGAGCAGTACTTC. Amino acids: CASSYGEFNEQYF.

This clone has only one observation. The V gene is TRBV5-4, the J gene TRBJ1-3, with no clear D. The V gene's germline CDR1 is SGHNT and CDR2 YYREEE (reference sequence). V was cut by 1 base and J by 0 bases, with 14 bases left in between. The CDR3 sequence is 17 residues long. The CDR3 loop reads CASSLMSQRSSGNTIYF. The CDR3 DNA is TGTGCCAGCAGCTTGATGAGTCAGAGGAGCTCTGGAAACACCATATATTTT.

This chain uses TRBV7-3 with TRBJ1-1, with D perhaps TRBD1 (5 bases). The CDR3 has 13 amino acids. Trimming took 5 bases from V and 4 from J, leaving 11 bases between them. Germline CDR1 is SGHTA and CDR2 is FQGTGA. The CDR3, as DNA: TGTGCCAGCAGCCGGCAGGGATCCACTGAAGCTTTCTTT. Its protein product is CASSRQGSTEAFF. Together with reference TRBV7-3 and TRBJ1-1, the CDR3 gives the full variable domain: GAGVSQTPSNKVTEKGKYVELRCDPISGHTALYWYRQSLGQGPEFLIYFQGTGAADDSGLPNDRFFAVRPEGSVSTLKIQRTERGDSAVYLCASSRQGSTEAFFGQGTRLTVV.

V is TRBV2 and J is TRBJ1-5; the D gene is possibly TRBD1 (5 bases). CDR1 SNHLY and CDR2 FYNNEI come from the germline V gene. CDR3 length equals 15 residues. The V end was cut by 6 bases, the J end by 4 bases, with 16 bases between. The CDR3 is CASSARDGGNQPQHF. The CDR3 DNA is TGTGCCAGCAGCGCTAGGGACGGAGGGAATCAGCCCCAGCATTTT.

The V and J genes are TRBV5-6 and TRBJ2-1; TRBD1 might be the D (6 bases). Trimming took 5 bases from V and 9 from J, leaving 15 bases between them. CDR1 SGHDT and CDR2 YYEEEE come from the germline V gene. CDR3 length: 13 residues. CDR3 protein: CASSRYRVGEQFF. Here the CDR3 DNA reads TGTGCCAGCAGTCGCTACAGGGTTGGTGAGCAGTTCTTC.

Concerning this clone: An end of the junction differs from the germline gene, which may be a read error. The chain is built from TRBV6-5 and TRBJ1-4; 8 bases fit TRBD1. The CDR3 spans 13 residues. Germline V CDR1 and CDR2: MNHEY, SVGAGI. The CDR3 is CANSYSTGGKLFF. Here the CDR3 DNA reads TGTGCCAACAGTTACTCAACAGGGGGAAAACTGTTTTTT.

V and J are TRBV10-3 and TRBJ1-2; D unclear. V was cut by 0 bases and J by 7 bases, with 6 bases left in between. The germline V gene has CDR1 ENHRY and CDR2 SYGVKD. The CDR3 is made up of 12 amino acids. The CDR3 bases are TGTGCCATCAGTGAGTCTTACGGTGGCTACACCTTC. Its translation: CAISESYGGYTF.

The chain is built from TRBV6-5 and TRBJ1-5; D gene uncertain. Germline V CDR1 and CDR2: MNHEY, SVGAGI. V lost 2 bases to trimming and J lost 6 bases, with 14 bases between them. This CDR3 is 15 amino acids long. CDR3 in amino acids: CASSYRAGLGQPQHF. The DNA of the CDR3 is TGTGCCAGCAGTTACCGGGCGGGTTTAGGTCAGCCCCAGCATTTT.

This clone was seen a single time. This chain connects TRBV27 to TRBJ1-1, with a weak D call TRBD1 (5 bases). The CDR3 spans 18 residues. Germline assignment: CDR1 MNHEY and CDR2 SMNVEV (reference sequence). V gave up 2 bases and J gave up 0 bases, with 19 bases separating them. The CDR3 region has the DNA TGTGCCAGCAGTTTAAGCGTAGGGGCCATAAGCGTGAACACTGAAGCTTTCTTT. It translates to CASSLSVGAISVNTEAFF.

V gene TRBV5-1 combines with J gene TRBJ2-3; D is uncertain. In germline, CDR1 is SGHRS, CDR2 YFSETQ. The CDR3 length is 14 residues. Deletions cut 0 bases from V and 2 bases from J, with 7 bases between. This CDR3 reads CASSLGRPTDTQYF. As DNA, the CDR3 is TGCGCCAGCAGCTTGGGCAGGCCCACAGATACGCAGTATTTT.

This chain links TRBV11-2 with TRBJ2-5; 9 positions agree with TRBD1. V dropped 5 bases and J dropped 4; count of bases not matched to a gene: 8. The CDR3 extends over 15 amino acids. From germline, CDR1 is SGHAT and CDR2 FQNNGV. CDR3 amino acids: CASSRTGGRVETQYF. In DNA form, the CDR3 reads TGTGCCAGCAGCCGAACAGGGGGCAGGGTAGAGACCCAGTACTTC.

The chain recombines TRBV3-1 (or the pseudogene TRBV3-2) with TRBJ1-4; TRBD1 might be the D (6 bases). The CDR3 extends over 14 amino acids. Germline CDR1 reads LGHDT; CDR2 reads YNNKEL (reference sequence). The V gene lost 3 bases and the J gene lost 5 bases, with 10 bases spanning the gap. The CDR3 DNA reads TGTGCCAGCAGCCAGAGGGGGGGCAATGAAAAACTGTTTTTT. Protein product: CASSQRGGNEKLFF.

The rearrangement uses TRBV7-9 and TRBJ2-2, with 7 bases fitting TRBD2. Germline CDR1 and CDR2: SEHNR and FQNEAQ (reference sequence). CDR3 length: 15 residues. Trimming at V came to 5 bases and at J to 1 base, leaving 4 bases not matched to a gene. The CDR3 bases are TGTGCCAGCAGCCCGTCGGGGGGGAACACCGGGGAGCTGTTTTTT. Residues: CASSPSGGNTGELFF.

This chain joins TRBV5-1 and TRBJ2-3; TRBD2 aligns across 9 bases. J gave up 8 bases and V 4 bases, and 5 bases lay outside the gene matches. The CDR3 consists of 13 residues. The V gene's germline CDR1 is SGHRS and CDR2 YFSETQ. CDR3 residues: CASSDAGGPTQYF. The CDR3 nucleotides are TGCGCCAGCAGCGACGCGGGGGGGCCTACGCAGTATTTT.

This chain links TRBV6-6 with TRBJ2-1, with 10 positions matching TRBD1. Germline lookup yields CDR1 MNHNY and CDR2 SVGAGI (reference sequence). Unmatched junction bases numbered 1, after V lost 2 bases and J lost 3 bases. This CDR3 spans 15 amino acids. CDR3 residues: CASSYGTGVYNEQFF. CDR3 sequence (DNA): TGTGCCAGCAGTTACGGGACAGGGGTCTACAATGAGCAGTTCTTC.

CDR3 in amino acids: CASSSHSTDTQYF. Written as DNA, the CDR3 is TGTGCCAGCAGCAGCCATAGCACAGATACGCAGTATTTT. V usage is TRBV9 and J usage is TRBJ2-3; no firm D call. The V gene lost 4 bases and the J gene lost 0 bases, with 6 bases spanning the gap. This CDR3 region has 13 residues. Germline CDR1 is SGDLS and CDR2 is YYNGEE.

The chain links TRBV3-1 (or the pseudogene TRBV3-2) to TRBJ1-2; 10 nucleotides agree with TRBD1. Germline V gene data show CDR1 as LGHDT and CDR2 as YNNKEL (reference sequence). This CDR3 is built from 17 residues. Trimming at V came to 1 base and at J to 3 bases, leaving 8 bases not matched to a gene. CDR3 in DNA: TGTGCCAGCAGCCAAGTCGGATTTGGACAGGGGGACTATGGCTACACCTTC. It encodes CASSQVGFGQGDYGYTF.

DNA of the CDR3: TGCGCCAGCAGCCAAGATGTGCAGGGGGCGCCTCACACTGAAGCTTTCTTT. This codes for CASSQDVQGAPHTEAFF. This chain connects TRBV4-1 to TRBJ1-1; 8 bases map to TRBD1. The CDR3 runs 17 residues. V shed 0 bases and J 3 bases; nucleotides not matched to a gene: 9. CDR1 and CDR2 from the germline V gene are MGHRA and YSYEKL.

The J gene is TRBJ1-5, the V gene TRBV10-3, with D unresolved. The CDR3 is made up of 14 amino acids. Trimming shortened V by 6 bases and J by 3 bases, and 12 bases separated the two germline ends. Germline CDR1 reads ENHRY; CDR2 reads SYGVKD. This CDR3 reads CAISGGLVNQPQHF. CDR3 nucleotides: TGTGCCATCAGCGGAGGGCTGGTCAATCAGCCCCAGCATTTT.

This chain uses TRBV5-5 with TRBJ1-5; D unresolved. In germline, CDR1 is SGHKS, CDR2 YYEKEE (reference sequence). CDR3 length equals 15 residues. V gave up 0 bases and J gave up 1 base, with 8 bases separating them. This CDR3 reads CASSLGTGSNQPQHF. CDR3 sequence (DNA): TGTGCCAGCAGCTTGGGAACGGGAAGCAATCAGCCCCAGCATTTT. Full variable domain (missing parts from reference TRBV5-5 and TRBJ1-5): DAGVTQSPTHLIKTRGQQVTLRCSPISGHKSVSWYQQVLGQGPQFIFQYYEKEERGRGNFPDRFSARQFPNYSSELNVNALLLGDSALYLCASSLGTGSNQPQHFGDGTRLSIL.

In this sample, this clone turned up once. The chain has TRBV9 and TRBJ2-4, with D perhaps TRBD1 (5 bases). The CDR3 has 14 amino acids. V was pared by 4 bases and J by 2 bases, with 10 bases between. CDR1 and CDR2 (germline): SGDLS, YYNGEE. The CDR3 DNA sequence: TGTGCCAGCAGCCCAGGGTTGACCAAAAACATTCAGTACTTC. Its protein is CASSPGLTKNIQYF.

The chain couples TRBV6-1 to TRBJ2-2; possible D gene TRBD1, 5 bases. Germline lookup yields CDR1 MNHNS and CDR2 SASEGT. Between the trimmed V and J ends, which lost 3 bases and 4 bases, there was a span of 6 bases. CDR3 length: 13 residues. CDR3 coding DNA: TGTGCCAGCAGTGACAGGGTCACCGGGGAGCTGTTTTTT. Amino acids: CASSDRVTGELFF.

This clone was counted a single time. This chain connects TRBV6-2 or TRBV6-3 to TRBJ2-5, with D tentatively TRBD1 (5 bases). CDR3 length: 15 amino acids. The ends were cut back, 2 bases at V and 2 bases at J, with 12 bases in the middle. Per the germline V gene, CDR1 is MNHEY and CDR2 is SVGEGT. CDR3 loop: CASSYPGHIQETQYF. In DNA form, the CDR3 reads TGTGCCAGCAGTTACCCCGGACATATTCAAGAGACCCAGTACTTC.

The J gene is TRBJ1-2, the V gene TRBV28, with a possible D match to TRBD1 (6 bases). Per the germline V gene, CDR1 is MDHEN and CDR2 is SYDVKM. The CDR3 sequence is 13 residues long. Between the trimmed V and J ends, which lost 8 bases and 8 bases, there was a span of 18 bases. DNA for the CDR3: TGTGCCAGCGGGGGCACCATAACCGAAGGCTACACCTTC. Protein product: CASGGTITEGYTF.

This clone was seen a single time. The chain links TRBV7-2 to TRBJ1-5, with D tentatively TRBD1 (5 bases). Germline CDR1 SGHTA, CDR2 FQGNSA. V shed 3 bases and J shed 7 bases, with 10 bases lying between them. The CDR3 length is 13 residues. The CDR3 protein is CASSLGLQQPQHF. CDR3 DNA: TGTGCCAGCAGCTTGGGACTTCAGCAGCCCCAGCATTTT. Filled out from reference TRBV7-2 and TRBJ1-5, the complete variable domain reads GAGVSQSPSNKVTEKGKDVELRCDPISGHTALYWYRQSLGQGLEFLIYFQGNSAPDKSGLPSDRFSAERTGGSVSTLTIQRTQQEDSAVYLCASSLGLQQPQHFGDGTRLSIL.

The chain uses TRBV12-3 or TRBV12-4 and TRBJ2-7; 7 positions match TRBD2. CDR3 size: 13 residues. The CDR3 nucleotides are TGTGCCAGCAGTTTTACCGGGGCTAGCGGCGTCGAAGTC. The encoded protein is CASSFTGASGVEV.